A single sample is the source of the 14 T cell receptor beta chains below, sequenced in a study of T cell responses to AZD1222 COVID-19 vaccine. The protocol was immunoSEQ multiplex PCR, while the TCRdb copy is restricted to in-frame clones and leaves out a portion. The sample shows over 65,000 clones, around 90% of them seen only once. The sample consisted of peripheral blood, taken on day 0 of AZD1222 vaccination. The receptors shown here come from an adult in good health.

V gene TRBV30 combines with J gene TRBJ2-2, with D maybe TRBD2 (5 bases). The germline V gene encodes CDR1 GTSNPN and CDR2 SVGIG (reference sequence). The CDR3 is 12 residues long. V lost 2 bases, J lost 5 bases, and 6 bases lay in between. This CDR3 is CAWSRGTGELFF. CDR3 nucleotides: TGTGCCTGGAGTAGAGGGACCGGGGAGCTGTTTTTT.

The chain has TRBV11-2 and TRBJ2-3; D unclear. Germline V gene data show CDR1 as SGHAT and CDR2 as FQNNGV. The CDR3 length is 11 residues. V was clipped by 6 bases and J by 7 bases, with 8 bases between them. CDR3: CASSPVNTQYF. The CDR3 nucleotides read TGTGCCAGCAGTCCCGTCAATACGCAGTATTTT.

This clone was recorded only once. The CDR3 bases are TGTGCCAGCAGCTTGACTGGAACTGGTAGGAACTATGGCTACACCTTC. Translating gives CASSLTGTGRNYGYTF. The V and J genes are TRBV5-8 and TRBJ1-2; D is undetermined. Germline loops: CDR1 SGHTS, CDR2 YDEGEE. Deletions cut 1 base from V and 2 bases from J, with 15 bases between. The CDR3 loop spans 16 amino acids.

The chain uses TRBV13 and TRBJ1-1; 7 bases map to TRBD1. The CDR3 sequence is 16 residues long. With V trimmed by 0 bases and J by 4 bases, 8 bases remained unmatched. Germline V gene data show CDR1 as PRHDT and CDR2 as FYEKMQ (reference sequence). The CDR3 here is CASSLGTRGMGTEAFF. Here the CDR3 DNA reads TGTGCCAGCAGCTTAGGTACCAGGGGGATGGGCACTGAAGCTTTCTTT.

This clone has only one observation. The chain joins TRBV19 to TRBJ1-5, with D unclear. Between the trimmed V and J ends, which lost 3 bases and 6 bases, there was a span of 9 bases. The CDR3 is 13 residues long. The germline V gene encodes CDR1 LNHDA and CDR2 SQIVND (reference sequence). The CDR3 DNA reads as TGTGCCAGTAGTATCAATACTGGTCAGCCCCAGCATTTT. Translation: CASSINTGQPQHF.

This clone appeared a single time. The chain recombines TRBV3-1 (or the pseudogene TRBV3-2) with TRBJ1-2; tentatively, D is TRBD1 (5 bases). With 1 base removed from V and 4 bases from J, the gap between germline ends came to 7 bases. The CDR3 covers 13 residues. Germline CDR1 reads LGHDT; CDR2 reads YNNKEL (reference sequence). The CDR3 protein is CASSQGGSYGYTF. In nucleotides, the CDR3 is TGTGCCAGCAGCCAAGGGGGCTCCTATGGCTACACCTTC.

V usage is TRBV25-1 and J usage is TRBJ1-6; D is unclear. This CDR3 contains 14 residues. Looked up from germline, CDR1 is MGHDK and CDR2 is SYGVNS. Trimming removed 7 bases from V and 10 bases from J, with 17 bases in between. CDR3 bases: TGTGCCAGCACTGCTGGGGAGCATGGCTCACCCCTCCACTTT. This encodes CASTAGEHGSPLHF.

J is TRBJ1-6 and V is TRBV19; perhaps TRBD1 as D (6 bases). Trimming stripped 7 bases from V and 5 bases from J, with 15 bases between. The germline CDR1 and CDR2 sequences are LNHDA and SQIVND (reference sequence). The CDR3 loop spans 15 amino acids. CDR3 loop: CASTVIGQNNSPLHF. The CDR3 DNA sequence: TGTGCCAGTACTGTAATTGGACAGAATAATTCACCCCTCCACTTT.

The chain is built from TRBV7-9 and TRBJ2-3; D is possibly TRBD2 (5 bases). Per germline, CDR1 SEHNR and CDR2 FQNEAQ (reference sequence). This CDR3 region has 13 residues. Trimming took off 5 bases at V and 5 bases at J, with 11 bases between the two ends. The CDR3 sequence: CASSSTSVDTQYF. In nucleotides, the CDR3 is TGTGCCAGCAGCAGCACTAGTGTAGATACGCAGTATTTT.

This rearrangement joins TRBV12-5 to TRBJ1-1; 7 bases map to TRBD1. Germline CDR1 LGHNT, CDR2 FRNRAP. After removal of 6 bases from V and 7 bases from J, the junction contained 5 bases not matched to a gene. The CDR3 sequence is 12 residues long. This CDR3 is CASGPGQNEAFF. CDR3 bases: TGTGCTAGTGGGCCGGGACAGAATGAAGCTTTCTTT.

This clone showed up just once. The chain employs TRBV11-2 and TRBJ1-2; D is unclear. CDR1 SGHAT and CDR2 FQNNGV come from the germline V gene. Trimming pared 0 bases from V and 4 bases from J, leaving 9 bases between. The CDR3 has 14 residues. The CDR3 DNA follows: TGTGCCAGCAGCTTAGATCGTGAGCTCTATGGCTACACCTTC. This sequence encodes CASSLDRELYGYTF.

The chain joins TRBV12-5 to TRBJ2-7; D is perhaps TRBD1 or TRBD2 (5 bases each). Germline CDR1 LGHNT, CDR2 FRNRAP. Trimming removed 3 bases from V and 6 bases from J, with 9 bases in between. This CDR3 is 12 amino acids long. Here the CDR3 DNA reads TGTGCTAGTGGTTTCGGGGCGCTCGAGCAGTACTTC. Translated: CASGFGALEQYF. Variable domain in full (rest from reference TRBV12-5 and TRBJ2-7): DARVTQTPRHKVTEMGQEVTMRCQPILGHNTVFWYRQTMMQGLELLAYFRNRAPLDDSGMPKDRFSAEMPDATLATLKIQPSEPRDSAVYFCASGFGALEQYFGPGTRLTVT.

The chain joins TRBV3-1 (or the pseudogene TRBV3-2) to TRBJ1-1; 7 bases match TRBD1. The trim removed 4 bases at V and 3 bases at J, leaving 17 bases unmatched. In germline, CDR1 is LGHDT, CDR2 YNNKEL (reference sequence). The CDR3 runs to 18 residues. In DNA, the CDR3 is TGTGCCAGCAGCCCACAGGAGACAGGGACTAAATGGTACACTGAAGCTTTCTTT. This translates into CASSPQETGTKWYTEAFF.

Of note for this clone: The sample holds other DNA sequences that translate to the same CDR3. The DNA of the CDR3 is TGTGCCAGTAGTATCGGGGGAGGCACTGAAGCTTTCTTT. Encoded protein: CASSIGGGTEAFF. The chain couples TRBV19 to TRBJ1-1; a possible D gene is TRBD1 (5 bases). The CDR3 has 13 amino acids. V lost 3 bases and J 4 bases, leaving 9 bases between the germline ends. Looked up from germline, CDR1 is LNHDA and CDR2 is SQIVND (reference sequence).